These 27 T cell receptor beta chains were sequenced from one sample in a study of cytomegalovirus exposure and HLA in healthy donors. This PCR relied on a set of 60 Vbeta primers and 13 Jbeta primers. This table comes from immunoSEQ multiplex PCR, and its TCRdb copy is limited to in-frame clones, with some not included. Of 150,000 to 200,000 clones listed, around 72% were seen once; the top ten hold roughly 7.1%. What was sequenced was PBMCs. These receptors originate from a man between 40 and 49 years old in good health and CMV-seropositive.

V usage is TRBV5-4 and J usage is TRBJ2-3, with TRBD1 as a possible D gene (7 bases). Trimming took 4 bases from V and 5 from J, leaving 8 bases between them. Germline CDR1 reads SGHNT; CDR2 reads YYREEE (reference sequence). CDR3 length equals 12 residues. CDR3 coding DNA: TGTGCCAGCAGCCAGGGGGGAGATACGCAGTATTTT. As protein: CASSQGGDTQYF.

In nucleotides, the CDR3 is TGTGCCAGCAGCCGGGACAGGGTCAACACTGAAGCTTTCTTT. As protein: CASSRDRVNTEAFF. V is TRBV7-9 and J is TRBJ1-1, with TRBD1 matching 9 bases. Germline V gives CDR1 SEHNR, CDR2 FQNEAQ (reference sequence). V shed 5 bases, J shed 2 bases, and the junction held 3 bases outside the gene matches. This CDR3 is 14 amino acids long.

This chain connects TRBV27 to TRBJ1-6; 7 bases match TRBD1. Trimming removed 3 bases from V and 6 bases from J; junction bases left unmatched: 8. Germline V gene sequence: CDR1 MNHEY, CDR2 SMNVEV (reference sequence). The CDR3 loop spans 16 amino acids. The DNA of the CDR3 is TGTGCCAGCAGTTTCCTCACCGGGACAGTTAATTCACCCCTCCACTTT. Amino acid sequence: CASSFLTGTVNSPLHF.

The chain recombines TRBV4-3 with TRBJ2-6; possibly TRBD2 for D (6 bases). This CDR3 is built from 18 residues. Per germline, CDR1 LGHNA and CDR2 YSLEER. V lost 4 bases to trimming and J lost 2 bases, with 18 bases between them. The CDR3 region has the DNA TGCGCCAGCAGCCCGTATCTCGGGGGTATCACTGGGGCCAACGTCCTGACTTTC. Translating it yields CASSPYLGGITGANVLTF.

The chain recombines TRBV6-6 with TRBJ1-5, with a tentative D call TRBD1 (6 bases). The CDR3 covers 14 residues. The germline V gene encodes CDR1 MNHNY and CDR2 SVGAGI (reference sequence). V was cut by 0 bases and J by 6 bases, with 9 bases left in between. The DNA for the CDR3 is TGTGCCAGCAGTTACTCAAGGGGGGGTCAGCCCCAGCATTTT. This translates into CASSYSRGGQPQHF.

The chain links TRBV6-5 to TRBJ2-1, with 10 positions matching TRBD2. The V gene's germline CDR1 is MNHEY and CDR2 SVGAGI. This CDR3 has 14 amino acids. The trim removed 5 bases at V and 5 bases at J, leaving 3 bases unmatched. Here the CDR3 reads CASSRTSGNNEQFF. Written as DNA, the CDR3 is TGTGCCAGCAGTAGGACTAGCGGAAACAATGAGCAGTTCTTC.

The sample holds one count of this clone. V gene TRBV18 combines with J gene TRBJ2-3, with D uncertain. Germline V lookup: CDR1 KGHSH, CDR2 LQKENI. Trimming took off 1 base at V and 11 bases at J, with 13 bases between the two ends. This CDR3 contains 13 residues. Written as DNA, the CDR3 is TGTGCCAGCTCACCACGAATAAACAGTGGGCAGTATTTT. Protein sequence: CASSPRINSGQYF.

This clone is a singleton in its sample. The V call is TRBV9, the J call TRBJ1-2; no clear D. V lost 4 bases and J 8 bases, leaving 15 bases between the germline ends. The CDR3 runs to 13 residues. Germline CDR1 and CDR2: SGDLS and YYNGEE. This chain's CDR3 is CASSPSGAYGYTF. As DNA, the CDR3 is TGTGCCAGCAGCCCCTCCGGAGCATACGGCTACACCTTC.

The chain uses TRBV7-8 and TRBJ1-5, with D perhaps matching TRBD1 (5 bases). This CDR3 spans 16 amino acids. Trimming pared 5 bases from V and 1 base from J, leaving 15 bases between. Germline-derived CDR1 and CDR2 are SGHVS and FQNEAQ. The CDR3 reads CASSLQVELSNQPQHF. CDR3 sequence (DNA): TGTGCCAGCAGCCTACAGGTGGAGTTGAGCAATCAGCCCCAGCATTTT.

This clone is a singleton in its sample. This same CDR3 is encoded by further DNA sequences in the sample. The chain combines TRBV19 with TRBJ2-7, with D possibly TRBD1 on 6 matching bases. V dropped 1 base and J dropped 2 bases, with 6 bases sitting between them. This CDR3 comprises 13 residues. The germline V gene has CDR1 LNHDA and CDR2 SQIVND (reference sequence). CDR3 sequence reads: CASSIGQAYEQYF. CDR3 nucleotide sequence: TGTGCCAGTAGTATAGGACAGGCCTACGAGCAGTACTTC.

V is TRBV7-9 and J is TRBJ1-2; 7 nucleotides align to TRBD1. V was pared by 1 base and J by 8 bases, with 10 bases of the junction left unmatched. Germline assignment: CDR1 SEHNR and CDR2 FQNEAQ (reference sequence). There are 15 residues in the CDR3. CDR3 bases: TGTGCCAGCAGCTTAGAACAGGGGAGGTCGAGGGGCTACACCTTC. It translates to CASSLEQGRSRGYTF.

The chain joins TRBV4-2 to TRBJ2-2; D is perhaps TRBD2 (6 bases). V lost 2 bases and J lost 7, with 17 bases in between. The V gene's germline CDR1 is LGHNA and CDR2 YNFKEQ. The CDR3 is 16 amino acids. CDR3 region: CASSQKGGAVIGELFF. The CDR3 DNA is TGTGCCAGCAGCCAAAAGGGAGGAGCGGTCATCGGGGAGCTGTTTTTT.

V and J are TRBV13 and TRBJ2-1; 8 bases map to TRBD1. This CDR3 has 14 residues. Losses at the gene ends were 7 bases for V and 10 bases for J; bases not matched to a gene: 12. The V gene's germline CDR1 is PRHDT and CDR2 FYEKMQ (reference sequence). CDR3 region: CASIRGTGGYEQFF. The CDR3 DNA sequence: TGTGCCAGCATCCGGGGGACAGGCGGGTACGAGCAGTTCTTC.

This clone was detected a few times. The chain uses TRBV6-5 and TRBJ1-1; a weak D match, TRBD1 (6 bases). Looked up from germline, CDR1 is MNHEY and CDR2 is SVGAGI. Trimming stripped 0 bases from V and 7 bases from J, with 12 bases between. The CDR3 extends over 14 amino acids. In DNA form, the CDR3 reads TGTGCCAGCAGTTACTCGGGCAGGGGATTTGAAGCTTTCTTT. Translating it yields CASSYSGRGFEAFF.

The chain is built from TRBV7-2 and TRBJ1-1; TRBD1 is a possible D gene (5 bases). Germline CDR1 and CDR2: SGHTA and FQGNSA. The V and J ends lost 2 bases and 0 bases respectively, with 7 bases between them. This CDR3 has 14 amino acids. CDR3 nucleotide sequence: TGTGCCAGCAGCTTACCGACAGTGAACACTGAAGCTTTCTTT. Amino acid sequence: CASSLPTVNTEAFF.

The chain joins TRBV11-2 to TRBJ1-3; D not resolved. V was pared by 0 bases and J by 4 bases, with 7 bases between. Germline CDR1 reads SGHAT; CDR2 reads FQNNGV. The CDR3 consists of 14 residues. The CDR3 nucleotides are TGTGCCAGCAGCTTAGACCCGAGGGGAAACACCATATATTTT. It translates to CASSLDPRGNTIYF.

About this clone: A read error may account for a junction end that differs from germline. V is TRBV6-6 and J is TRBJ1-1; a weak D match, TRBD1 (5 bases). This CDR3 comprises 11 residues. Germline V CDR1 and CDR2: MNHNY, SVGAGI (reference sequence). The CDR3 loop is CASSDSGGAFF. DNA for the CDR3: TGTGCCAGCAGTGACTCGGGGGGAGCTTTCTTT.

This clone qualifies as medium-sized. The chain couples TRBV4-1 to TRBJ1-6, with D unresolved. CDR1 is MGHRA, CDR2 YSYEKL, per germline. The V end was cut by 1 base, the J end by 0 bases, with 7 bases between. CDR3 length equals 16 residues. As DNA, the CDR3 is TGCGCCAGCAGCCAAGGAGGGAGCTCCTATAATTCACCCCTCCACTTT. It is translated as CASSQGGSSYNSPLHF.

The chain is built from TRBV5-1 and TRBJ2-7; 10 bases map to TRBD2. Germline V gene lookup returns CDR1 SGHRS and CDR2 YFSETQ. The CDR3 has 15 amino acids. V lost 5 bases, J lost 3 bases, and 8 bases stayed unmatched. DNA of the CDR3: TGCGCCAGCAGTTGGCTAGCGGGGGCCCACTACGAGCAGTACTTC. This encodes CASSWLAGAHYEQYF.

This chain uses TRBV30 with TRBJ1-6, with 8 bases aligning to TRBD1. Germline V gene data show CDR1 as GTSNPN and CDR2 as SVGIG (reference sequence). V was pared by 4 bases and J by 13 bases, with 6 bases of the junction left unmatched. The CDR3 contains 12 residues. The DNA of the CDR3 is TGTGCCTGGATGGGACAGGCCCCCCCCCTCCACTTT. Translation: CAWMGQAPPLHF.

The chain links TRBV7-2 to TRBJ2-3, with 7 bases matching TRBD1. This CDR3 contains 14 residues. Germline CDR1 reads SGHTA; CDR2 reads FQGNSA. The trim removed 4 bases at V and 3 bases at J, leaving 4 bases unmatched. CDR3 bases: TGTGCCAGCAGCTACCGGGACAGTACAGATACGCAGTATTTT. It translates to CASSYRDSTDTQYF.

The CDR3 is CASSPYISKKQGRGYTF. The CDR3 nucleotides are TGTGCCAGCAGCCCATACATTTCAAAGAAACAGGGTCGTGGCTACACCTTC. The chain recombines TRBV7-9 with TRBJ1-2, with D tentatively TRBD1 (6 bases). CDR3 length equals 17 residues. The germline gives CDR1 SEHNR, CDR2 FQNEAQ (reference sequence). The V end lost 5 bases, the J end lost 7 bases, and 26 bases lay between the germline ends. The full variable domain, completed using reference TRBV7-9 and TRBJ1-2, is DTGVSQNPRHKITKRGQNVTFRCDPISEHNRLYWYRQTLGQGPEFLTYFQNEAQLEKSRLLSDRFSAERPKGSFSTLEIQRTEQGDSAMYLCASSPYISKKQGRGYTFGSGTRLTVV.

The chain links TRBV18 to TRBJ1-2; 10 nucleotides line up with TRBD1. The CDR3 spans 16 residues. V trimming: 3 bases; J trimming: 7 bases; junction bases outside the gene matches: 11. CDR1 and CDR2 from the germline V gene are KGHSH and LQKENI. The CDR3 DNA sequence: TGTGCCAGCTCACCCTCCGCCGGGACAGGGGTAGGTGGCTACACCTTC. This gives the protein CASSPSAGTGVGGYTF.

This clone was recorded only once. This chain links TRBV4-1 with TRBJ1-6; 7 positions match TRBD1. Unmatched junction bases numbered 4, after V lost 0 bases and J lost 8 bases. CDR1 is MGHRA and CDR2 is YSYEKL in the germline V gene. The CDR3 extends over 15 amino acids. The CDR3 reads CASSQDGQDDSPLHF. CDR3 DNA: TGCGCCAGCAGCCAAGACGGACAGGACGATTCACCCCTCCACTTT.

The CDR3 spells CASSLRAGRTVYEQYF. DNA of the CDR3: TGTGCCAGCAGCTTGAGGGCAGGGAGGACTGTCTACGAGCAGTACTTC. The rearrangement joins TRBV5-6 to TRBJ2-7; weak D call: TRBD2 (6 bases). Looked up from germline, CDR1 is SGHDT and CDR2 is YYEEEE. V was pared by 1 base and J by 3 bases, with 17 bases between. The CDR3 is 16 residues long.

V is TRBV9 and J is TRBJ2-1, with TRBD2 identical over 7 bases. Germline V gene lookup returns CDR1 SGDLS and CDR2 YYNGEE. CDR3 size: 14 residues. V shed 2 bases and J 4 bases; nucleotides not matched to a gene: 3. The CDR3 DNA follows: TGTGCCAGCAGCGTGGGGGGGATTTACAATGAGCAGTTCTTC. Its protein is CASSVGGIYNEQFF. Using reference TRBV9 and TRBJ2-1 for the parts outside the CDR3, the full variable domain is DSGVTQTPKHLITATGQRVTLRCSPRSGDLSVYWYQQSLDQGLQFLIQYYNGEERAKGNILERFSAQQFPDLHSELNLSSLELGDSALYFCASSVGGIYNEQFFGPGTRLTVL.

This chain links TRBV5-4 with TRBJ1-1, with D possibly TRBD1 on 5 matching bases. The ends were cut back, 4 bases at V and 5 bases at J, with 18 bases in the middle. The CDR3 contains 15 residues. Germline V CDR1 and CDR2: SGHNT, YYREEE (reference sequence). CDR3 loop: CASSPPGPRGTEAFF. The CDR3 DNA reads as TGTGCCAGCAGCCCCCCTGGGCCGCGGGGGACTGAAGCTTTCTTT.